These 7 T cell receptor beta chains were all obtained from the same sample, sequenced in a study of T cells in Graves' hyperthyroidism and ophthalmopathy (dated by TCRdb to the late 2010s). The method was multiplex PCR. These reads were obtained on an Illumina HiSeq 2000. The TCR beta CDR3 regions were amplified from RNA transcripts. The first round of RT-PCR for the TCR CDR3 was performed with the HTBI primer set and the Qiagen OneStep RT-PCR kit. Starting from the raw public reads, TCRdb applied fastp trimming at Q25, assembled clones with MiXCR and retained in-frame beta chains. Each entry merges the rows of one CDR3 protein and shows their most common DNA and genes. This sample holds under 200,000 distinct CDR3 sequences; roughly 9.4% were observed only once. Approximately 24% of the sample is held by the ten biggest clonotypes. Sequenced sample: blood. All receptors come from a young woman with Graves' hyperthyroidism that later progressed to Graves' ophthalmopathy.

This clonotype was counted ten times or more. CDR3 sequence: CASSFYSTDTQYF. DNA of the CDR3: TGTGCCAGCAGCTTCTATAGCACAGATACGCAGTATTTT. The rearrangement joins TRBV7-8 to TRBJ2-3; D call uncertain. The ends were cut back, 3 bases at V and 0 bases at J, with 4 bases in the middle. Germline V lookup: CDR1 SGHVS, CDR2 FQNEAQ. This CDR3 comprises 13 residues.

This clonotype came up many times. The chain joins TRBV12-3 or TRBV12-4 to TRBJ2-3, with 11 bases aligning to TRBD2. J gave up 3 bases and V 6 bases, and 11 bases lay outside the gene matches. The CDR3 has 17 residues. In nucleotides, the CDR3 is TGTGCCAGCAGCTCCCGTTTCACTAGCGGGAGAACAGATACGCAGTATTTT. This gives the protein CASSSRFTSGRTDTQYF.

This clonotype was detected a few times. The chain combines TRBV10-2 with TRBJ2-5; the D call may be TRBD1 or TRBD2 (5 bases each). Trimming shortened V by 1 base and J by 5 bases, and 11 bases separated the two germline ends. The CDR3 contains 14 residues. CDR1 is WSHSY, CDR2 SAAADI, per germline. The CDR3 is CASSELRGTETQYF. CDR3 nucleotide sequence: TGCGCCAGCAGTGAGTTGAGGGGAACGGAGACCCAGTACTTC.

This clonotype was seen repeatedly, ten times or more. The rearrangement joins TRBV6-1 to TRBJ2-7, with 7 nucleotides matching TRBD1. Trimming cost V 6 bases and J 0 bases; bases outside gene matches: 5. Germline-derived CDR1 and CDR2 are MNHNS and SASEGT. The CDR3 runs to 14 residues. CDR3 sequence: CASRRQGSSYEQYF. DNA for the CDR3: TGTGCCAGCAGGCGACAGGGAAGCTCCTACGAGCAGTACTTC.

There are many counts of this clonotype. This chain uses TRBV12-5 with TRBJ2-6, with 9 bases lining up with TRBD1. The CDR3 sequence is 17 residues long. Germline V gene data show CDR1 as LGHNT and CDR2 as FRNRAP. V gave up 6 bases and J gave up 3 bases; unmatched junction bases: 9. In DNA, the CDR3 is TGTGCTAGTGGCGGGGACAGGGCCTATCTTGGGGCCAACGTCCTGACTTTC. Translation: CASGGDRAYLGANVLTF.

This clonotype occurred many times. The chain links TRBV7-9 to TRBJ2-7; 9 positions agree with TRBD2. The germline V gene has CDR1 SEHNR and CDR2 FQNEAQ (reference sequence). CDR3 length: 18 residues. V shed 6 bases and J 0 bases; nucleotides not matched to a gene: 15. CDR3 nucleotide sequence: TGTGCCAGCAGTCCTGGGGGTAGCGGGAGTGTCCCCTCCTACGAGCAGTACTTC. Its translation: CASSPGGSGSVPSYEQYF.

The J gene is TRBJ2-5, the V gene TRBV30, with 12 bases fitting TRBD2. Losses at the gene ends were 2 bases for V and 5 bases for J; bases not matched to a gene: 6. Germline V gives CDR1 GTSNPN, CDR2 SVGIG (reference sequence). The CDR3 runs 15 residues. CDR3 sequence reads: CAWSPPSGGAETQYF. CDR3 coding DNA: TGTGCCTGGAGTCCACCTAGCGGGGGGGCTGAGACCCAGTACTTC.